This T cell receptor beta chain was documented in a study of beta chain features in type 1 diabetes. General study points: Patients showed naive, central memory and Treg TCRB repertoires that appeared more similar than those of healthy donors. The study found moderately but significantly shorter TCRB CDR3s in all four CD4+ subsets of Type 1 diabetes patients.

Per germline, CDR1 SGDLS and CDR2 YYNGEE. V dropped 6 bases and J dropped 3 bases, with 24 bases sitting between them. The CDR3 contains 17 residues. This clone came up a few times. Its antigen is undetermined. Sorting of CD4+ naive, central memory, regulatory and stem cell-like memory cells was performed via CD45RO/CCR7/CD25/CD127/CD95/CD27. Every isolated RNA sample was fully reverse transcribed, so sequencing captured expressed TCRB transcripts. Produced via immunoSEQ multiplex PCR; TCRdb's table is partial and in-frame only. This table holds around 650,000 clones, around 12% found once. Sequenced: naive CD4+ T cells from blood. The chain uses TRBV9 and TRBJ1-2; the D is unclear. This receptor was obtained from a man aged 25 to 40 with type 1 diabetes. The CDR3 loop reads CASTRQVRDTRDYGYTF. Written as DNA, the CDR3 is TGTGCCAGCACGCGCCAAGTCCGTGATACTAGAGACTATGGCTACACCTTC.